The T cell receptor (beta chain) described here comes from a study of blood T cell repertoires in COVID-19. The CDR3 has 16 amino acids. The germline V gene encodes CDR1 MNHEY and CDR2 SVGAGI. Trimming cost V 0 bases and J 4 bases; bases outside gene matches: 2. Sequenced by immunoSEQ multiplex PCR; TCRdb stores in-frame clones only, minus some. The sample holds 250,000 to 300,000 clones, 65% to 90% seen once. This clone was counted once. The TCR sequence derives from a man between 18 and 29 years old who had recovered from COVID-19. This rearrangement joins TRBV6-5 to TRBJ2-2; 10 bases fit TRBD2. The sample taken for sequencing was PBMCs or T cells enriched from blood (not recorded which). CDR3 residues: CASSYSLAGATGELFF. CDR3 DNA sequence: TGTGCCAGCAGTTACTCTCTAGCGGGGGCCACCGGGGAGCTGTTTTTT.